The 10 T cell receptor beta chains below were found in one sample sequenced in a study of CD8 T cells in Susac syndrome. Random hexamers were used to reverse transcribe the RNA input (about 0.5 to 1 ug). Each CDR3 protein is one row after TCRdb ran MiXCR on the immunoSEQ multiplex PCR reads. This table has about 50,000 distinct CDR3 sequences, around 93% appearing once. The sequenced sample was CD8+ T cells from PBMCs. The receptor source for this set is a human donor with multiple sclerosis.

This clonotype was counted once. V and J are TRBV27 and TRBJ2-7; tentatively, D is TRBD1 (6 bases). The CDR3 length is 14 residues. Deletions cut 6 bases from V and 0 bases from J, with 12 bases between. Looked up from germline, CDR1 is MNHEY and CDR2 is SMNVEV (reference sequence). The DNA of the CDR3 is TGTGCCAGCAGCCCTACAGGGAACTCCTACGAGCAGTACTTC. Protein sequence: CASSPTGNSYEQYF.

The rearrangement links TRBV3-1 to TRBJ2-5, with D possibly TRBD1 on 6 matching bases. V dropped 4 bases and J dropped 1 base, with 19 bases sitting between them. Germline V gives CDR1 LGHDT, CDR2 YNNKEL (reference sequence). The CDR3 has 17 residues. The CDR3 DNA reads as TGTGCCAGCAGCCCATTCGGCAGGGGCATGTCCCAAGAGACCCAGTACTTC. Protein product: CASSPFGRGMSQETQYF.

V gene TRBV27 combines with J gene TRBJ2-1; TRBD1 agrees at 11 bases. V shed 7 bases and J 5 bases; nucleotides not matched to a gene: 4. This CDR3 spans 14 amino acids. Per the germline V gene, CDR1 is MNHEY and CDR2 is SMNVEV (reference sequence). The CDR3 spells CASTGTGGDNEQFF. The CDR3 nucleotides read TGTGCCAGCACCGGGACAGGGGGAGACAATGAGCAGTTCTTC.

The chain couples TRBV12-3 or TRBV12-4 to TRBJ2-2; no clear D gene. The CDR3 runs 14 residues. V lost 3 bases to trimming and J lost 0 bases, with 5 bases between them. CDR3 protein: CASSFVSNTGELFF. In DNA, the CDR3 is TGTGCCAGCAGTTTCGTATCGAACACCGGGGAGCTGTTTTTT.

V usage is TRBV4-1 and J usage is TRBJ2-4; TRBD1 agrees at 7 bases. CDR3 size: 17 residues. Germline V gene lookup returns CDR1 MGHRA and CDR2 YSYEKL. V was pared by 0 bases and J by 0 bases, with 5 bases of the junction left unmatched. In nucleotides, the CDR3 is TGCGCCAGCAGCCAAGAACAGGGGACCTTAGCCAAAAACATTCAGTACTTC. Translated: CASSQEQGTLAKNIQYF.

This chain uses TRBV5-1 with TRBJ1-2; D unresolved. The V gene's germline CDR1 is SGHRS and CDR2 YFSETQ. Trimming removed 0 bases at V and 6 bases at J, with 9 bases between. The length of the CDR3 is 13 residues. The CDR3: CASSLGGMDGYTF. The DNA for the CDR3 is TGCGCCAGCAGCTTGGGAGGGATGGATGGCTACACCTTC.

V and J are TRBV7-9 and TRBJ2-7; 8 bases align to TRBD1. The V and J ends lost 4 bases and 1 base, in that order; junction bases with no gene match: 6. Germline CDR1 and CDR2: SEHNR and FQNEAQ (reference sequence). The CDR3 covers 15 residues. Here the CDR3 reads CASSSQGARSYEQYF. CDR3 coding DNA: TGTGCCAGCAGCTCGCAGGGGGCGCGATCCTACGAGCAGTACTTC.

The genes are TRBV25-1 and TRBJ1-5; no firm D call. The CDR3 is 14 residues long. V lost 3 bases and J 7 bases, leaving 13 bases between the germline ends. CDR1 is MGHDK and CDR2 is SYGVNS in the germline V gene. The CDR3 coding sequence is TGTGCCAGCAGTGAGATTAGAGTAACGCAGCCCCAGCATTTT. The encoded protein is CASSEIRVTQPQHF.

The V gene is TRBV5-1, the J gene TRBJ1-1; a weak D match, TRBD1 (6 bases). Per germline, CDR1 SGHRS and CDR2 YFSETQ. CDR3 length: 16 residues. Trimming removed 0 bases at V and 7 bases at J, with 19 bases between. The CDR3 protein is CASSLAGGGPIFEAFF. The CDR3, as DNA: TGCGCCAGCAGCTTGGCCGGAGGGGGGCCCATATTTGAAGCTTTCTTT.

As DNA, the CDR3 is TGTGCCAGCAGCCCACAACCCGGGACTAGCGAAGATACGCAGTATTTT. It encodes CASSPQPGTSEDTQYF. The genes are TRBV9 and TRBJ2-3, with TRBD2 identical over 10 bases. Germline CDR1 is SGDLS and CDR2 is YYNGEE. V trimming: 4 bases; J trimming: 5 bases; junction bases outside the gene matches: 10. CDR3 length: 16 residues. Combining the CDR3 with reference TRBV9 and TRBJ2-3 gives the whole variable domain DSGVTQTPKHLITATGQRVTLRCSPRSGDLSVYWYQQSLDQGLQFLIQYYNGEERAKGNILERFSAQQFPDLHSELNLSSLELGDSALYFCASSPQPGTSEDTQYFGPGTRLTVL.